The 12 T cell receptor beta chains given below trace back to one sample, sequenced in a study of blood T cell repertoires in COVID-19. The table came from immunoSEQ multiplex PCR; TCRdb's copy has only in-frame clones and leaves some out. The top ten hold around 4.2% of the sample, which has 35,000 to 55,000 clones, around 82% seen once. Sequencing was performed on peripheral blood. The receptors derive from a woman in her 70s with acute or convalescent COVID-19.

The CDR3 region is CASSEGGGGAGNTIYF. The CDR3 DNA reads as TGTGCCAGCAGTGAAGGCGGTGGGGGGGCTGGAAACACCATATATTTT. The chain employs TRBV6-1 and TRBJ1-3; a possible D gene is TRBD1 (5 bases). The length of the CDR3 is 16 residues. Germline V CDR1 and CDR2: MNHNS, SASEGT. V was shortened by 1 base and J by 2 bases, with 12 bases between the two germline ends.

The chain carries TRBV11-3 and TRBJ2-1; tentative D call: TRBD2 (6 bases). The CDR3 is 14 amino acids. Germline loops: CDR1 SGHNT, CDR2 YENEEA. V lost 5 bases, J lost 4 bases, and 12 bases lay in between. The CDR3 coding sequence is TGTGCCAGCAGCCCTGGGACTTCATACAATGAGCAGTTCTTC. Encoded protein: CASSPGTSYNEQFF.

The rearrangement joins TRBV5-6 to TRBJ2-7; no clear D gene. V was shortened by 2 bases and J by 6 bases, with 6 bases between the two germline ends. In germline, CDR1 is SGHDT, CDR2 YYEEEE. The CDR3 extends over 11 amino acids. CDR3 sequence reads: CASSFGFEQYF. CDR3 in DNA: TGTGCCAGCAGCTTCGGTTTCGAGCAGTACTTC.

The chain couples TRBV25-1 to TRBJ2-7; 10 nucleotides match TRBD2. The CDR3 length is 15 residues. Trimming removed 7 bases from V and 6 bases from J; junction bases left unmatched: 12. Germline CDR1 reads MGHDK; CDR2 reads SYGVNS. The DNA for the CDR3 is TGTGCCAGCAAGTTGGCTAGCGGGGGCCCCTCCGAGCAGTACTTC. This codes for CASKLASGGPSEQYF.

This clone was detected a few times. This sequence joins TRBV7-9 and TRBJ2-1; 7 nucleotides align to TRBD1. CDR3 length: 18 amino acids. V lost 4 bases and J lost 6; bases outside the gene matches: 18. Germline-derived CDR1 and CDR2 are SEHNR and FQNEAQ (reference sequence). CDR3 in amino acids: CASSSDRPRGQVFNEQFF. As DNA, the CDR3 is TGTGCCAGCAGCTCAGATAGACCTCGTGGACAGGTGTTCAATGAGCAGTTCTTC.

The chain carries TRBV23-1 and TRBJ2-3; 8 bases map to TRBD1. TRBV23-1 is designated an ORF whose function remains uncertain. V shed 5 bases, J shed 1 base, and the junction held 11 bases outside the gene matches. The CDR3 covers 17 residues. CDR3: CASSAHSRGLGTDTQYF. For the CDR3, the DNA is TGCGCCAGCAGTGCCCACTCCAGGGGGCTCGGCACAGATACGCAGTATTTT.

The chain links TRBV6-5 to TRBJ2-7; TRBD2 matches at 9 bases. This CDR3 has 16 residues. Looked up from germline, CDR1 is MNHEY and CDR2 is SVGAGI. V dropped 0 bases and J dropped 4; count of bases not matched to a gene: 7. CDR3 nucleotide sequence: TGTGCCAGCAGTTACTCGGTGGGCGGGAGGGGGTACGAGCAGTACTTC. Encoded protein: CASSYSVGGRGYEQYF.

The chain employs TRBV2 and TRBJ1-1; D gene unclear. CDR1 and CDR2 from the germline V gene are SNHLY and FYNNEI. This CDR3 comprises 13 residues. Between the trimmed V and J ends, which lost 10 bases and 3 bases, there was a span of 15 bases. The CDR3 reads CATKMGGYTEAFF. CDR3 bases: TGTGCCACCAAAATGGGAGGGTACACTGAAGCTTTCTTT.

This rearrangement joins TRBV19 to TRBJ2-7; a weak D match, TRBD2 (6 bases). Germline-derived CDR1 and CDR2 are LNHDA and SQIVND (reference sequence). Between the trimmed V and J ends, which lost 3 bases and 4 bases, there was a span of 7 bases. The CDR3 loop spans 12 amino acids. CDR3 protein: CASSMGLYEQYF. CDR3 in DNA: TGTGCCAGTAGTATGGGACTTTACGAGCAGTACTTC.

The rearrangement uses TRBV29-1 and TRBJ1-1; TRBD1 matches 7 bases. With V trimmed by 4 bases and J by 5 bases, 10 bases remained unmatched. CDR1 SQVTM and CDR2 ANQGSEA come from the germline V gene. This CDR3 comprises 14 residues. The CDR3 reads CSVGRQGPGTEAFF. In nucleotides, the CDR3 is TGCAGCGTTGGCCGACAGGGCCCGGGGACTGAAGCTTTCTTT.

The rearrangement joins TRBV6-5 to TRBJ1-2, with D unclear. CDR1 is MNHEY and CDR2 is SVGAGI in the germline V gene. Trimming stripped 5 bases from V and 6 bases from J, with 13 bases between. The length of the CDR3 is 13 residues. CDR3 nucleotides: TGTGCCAGCAGTATCCGAGAGGCTGATGGCTACACCTTC. This sequence encodes CASSIREADGYTF.

V and J are TRBV19 and TRBJ2-7; maybe TRBD1 (6 bases). Trimming removed 6 bases from V and 6 bases from J, with 15 bases in between. Germline V CDR1 and CDR2: LNHDA, SQIVND (reference sequence). The CDR3 is 13 amino acids. Here the CDR3 reads CASRGLQGSEQYF. The CDR3, as DNA: TGTGCCAGTAGGGGGCTACAGGGCAGCGAGCAGTACTTC.